These T cell receptor beta chains were read from a single sample in a study of long-term antiretroviral therapy in people with HIV. Measured with immunoSEQ multiplex PCR; TCRdb has only the in-frame clones, and not every one. The top ten clones hold less than 8.5% of a sample with 25,000 to 35,000 clones, around nine tenths of them seen once. Source: unsorted PBMCs, taken approximately 5 years before starting antiretroviral therapy. The source is a man aged 50 or older with HIV. CDR3s include the opening cysteine and the closing phenylalanine or tryptophan. D genes are given only for firm matches. The size entry is marked missing in some rows and otherwise reads once, few, many or a size class.

TGTGCCAGCAGCGACCCCCTTTCCTACAATGAGCAGTTCTTC	CASSDPLSYNEQFF	NA	NA	TRBV7-9	TRBJ2-1
TGTGCCAGCAGCTTTATGAATGGAAACACCATATATTTT	CASSFMNGNTIYF	NA	NA	TRBV5-5	TRBJ1-3
TGTGCCAGCAGCTTAAAACTAGCGGGAGTAGGCACAGATACGCAGTATTTT	CASSLKLAGVGTDTQYF	NA	TRBD2	TRBV7-2	TRBJ2-3
TGCAGCGTTGAGATAAACAGGGAGGACACTGAAGCTTTCTTT	CSVEINREDTEAFF	NA	NA	TRBV29-1	TRBJ1-1
TGTGCCTGGAACCGCAGGGGTCAGCGTCCCTACTCCTATAATTCACCCCTCCACTTT	CAWNRRGQRPYSYNSPLHF	NA	NA	TRBV30	TRBJ1-6
TGTGCCAGTAGCTTGGGTGGAAACACCATATATTTT	CASSLGGNTIYF	NA	NA	TRBV19	TRBJ1-3
TGTGCCAGCAGCCCTCCTGACAGGGGACATCTGCTGTTCTTC	CASSPPDRGHLLFF	once	TRBD1	TRBV27	TRBJ2-1
TGTGCCAGCATTAATTGGGGGGTTAATGAAAAACTGTTTTTT	CASINWGVNEKLFF	NA	NA	TRBV6-6	TRBJ1-4
TGTGCCAGCAGCTTGGCACCTGCAACTAATGAAAAACTGTTTTTT	CASSLAPATNEKLFF	NA	NA	TRBV7-6	TRBJ1-4
TGCGCCAGCAGCTTGGACGAGGGGACGACAGATACGCAGTATTTT	CASSLDEGTTDTQYF	NA	NA	TRBV5-1	TRBJ2-3
TGTGCCAGCAGCTTATCTGTGGGAGCGGCGGATACGCAGTATTTT	CASSLSVGAADTQYF	NA	NA	TRBV7-3	TRBJ2-3
TGTGCCAGCAGTGACGGAGTTATAAACAATGAGCAGTTCTTC	CASSDGVINNEQFF	NA	NA	TRBV5-4	TRBJ2-1
TGCGCCAGCAGCTTGATAGGGGTCGTGGGCAATGAGCAGTTCTTC	CASSLIGVVGNEQFF	NA	NA	TRBV5-1	TRBJ2-1
TGTGCCAGCTCTCACCGGGAGTCTGAGCAGTTCTTC	CASSHRESEQFF	NA	NA	TRBV18	TRBJ2-1
TGTGCCAGCAGCCCCTGGAGGGACAGGACCTCCACCGGGGAGCTGTTTTTT	CASSPWRDRTSTGELFF	NA	TRBD1	TRBV28	TRBJ2-2
TGCGCCAGTACTGACGGGACACACACCGGGGAGCTGTTTTTT	CASTDGTHTGELFF	NA	NA	TRBV5-1	TRBJ2-2
TGTGCCAGCAGCCCTCTAGCGGGAGGGCTGTCGGACGGGGAGCTGTTTTTT	CASSPLAGGLSDGELFF	NA	TRBD2	TRBV5-4	TRBJ2-2
TGTGCCAGCAGTTACTCGAGGGAGACCCAGTACTTC	CASSYSRETQYF	NA	NA	TRBV6-6	TRBJ2-5
TGTGCCAGCAGCCGCACCTACAATGAGCAGTTCTTC	CASSRTYNEQFF	NA	NA	TRBV7-9	TRBJ2-1
TGTGCCAGCAGTACAGGACAGGGGGCCTCCTACGAGCAGTACTTC	CASSTGQGASYEQYF	NA	TRBD1	TRBV28	TRBJ2-7
TGTGCGGGGCAGGGAAACACCGGGGAGCTGTTTTTT	CAGQGNTGELFF	NA	NA	TRBV28	TRBJ2-2
TGTGCCACCAGCAGAGACCACGGGGCCCAAGAGACCCAGTACTTC	CATSRDHGAQETQYF	NA	NA	TRBV15	TRBJ2-5
TGTGCCAGCAGCTCGCGCAGCTCTGCCGAGCAGTACTTC	CASSSRSSAEQYF	NA	NA	TRBV11-3	TRBJ2-7
TGTGCCAGCTCAGACCGGGACAGGGTCGGCTATGGCTACACCTTC	CASSDRDRVGYGYTF	NA	TRBD1	TRBV18	TRBJ1-2
TGTGCCAGCACCCCCGGGTACGAGCAGTACTTC	CASTPGYEQYF	NA	NA	TRBV5-8	TRBJ2-7
TGTGCCAGCAGCCAAAGCGGGAGCTCCTACGAGCAGTACTTC	CASSQSGSSYEQYF	NA	TRBD2	TRBV7-9	TRBJ2-7
TGTGCCAGCAGCTTAGGGGGCCGGGACACAGATACGCAGTATTTT	CASSLGGRDTDTQYF	NA	TRBD1	TRBV5-6	TRBJ2-3
TGTGCGACGGCCCTACGATACGAGCAGTACTTC	CATALRYEQYF	NA	NA	TRBV6-6	TRBJ2-7
TGCGCCAGCAGCCCCCGGACTAGCGGGAGCGGGGAGCTGTTTTTT	CASSPRTSGSGELFF	NA	TRBD2	TRBV5-1	TRBJ2-2
TGTGCCACCAGCAGAGATTCAGCGATGAACACTGAAGCTTTCTTT	CATSRDSAMNTEAFF	NA	NA	TRBV15	TRBJ1-1
TGCGCCAGCAGCCAAGACCCCGGACGGGCAACTAATGAAAAACTGTTTTTT	CASSQDPGRATNEKLFF	NA	NA	TRBV4-1	TRBJ1-4
TGTGCCAGCATGCGGACTAGCGGGGGCATGGGGGAGCAGTTCTTC	CASMRTSGGMGEQFF	NA	TRBD2	TRBV6-5	TRBJ2-1
TGTGCCAGCAGCTTGAGGGGGGGCGTGGGGAACACTGAAGCTTTCTTT	CASSLRGGVGNTEAFF	NA	NA	TRBV5-6	TRBJ1-1
TGCAGTGCTAAACGGACGGACGAGCAGTACTTC	CSAKRTDEQYF	NA	NA	TRBV20-1	TRBJ2-7
TGCGCCAGCAGTAGTCGGACAGGGGGCCCAGGGGAGCTGTTTTTT	CASSSRTGGPGELFF	NA	TRBD1	TRBV5-1	TRBJ2-2
TGTGCCATCTCGACTAAGGCAGATGCTAGCACAGATACGCAGTATTTT	CAISTKADASTDTQYF	NA	NA	TRBV10-3	TRBJ2-3
TGTGCCAGCAGCTTTGGGGGGGATGTAGAAGAGACCCAGTACTTC	CASSFGGDVEETQYF	NA	TRBD2	TRBV11-3	TRBJ2-5
TGTGCCAGCAGCGATAGGGGTAATGAAAAACTGTTTTTT	CASSDRGNEKLFF	NA	NA	TRBV9	TRBJ1-4
TGCGCCAGCAGCCAAGCACTCCAACCCTCCTACGAGCAGTACTTC	CASSQALQPSYEQYF	NA	NA	TRBV4-3	TRBJ2-7
TGTGCCAGCAGCCAGGATCGGGACTTCTCCTACGAGCAGTACTTC	CASSQDRDFSYEQYF	NA	NA	TRBV7-9	TRBJ2-7
TGTGCCAGCAGCGACAGGGCGTCCTACGAGCAGTACTTC	CASSDRASYEQYF	NA	TRBD1	TRBV2	TRBJ2-7
TGTGCCAGCTCACCTCGGGCCCTATTAAACGTGCAGTACTTC	CASSPRALLNVQYF	NA	NA	TRBV18	TRBJ2-7
TGCGCCAGCAGTGTAACAGATACGCAGTATTTT	CASSVTDTQYF	NA	NA	TRBV10-1	TRBJ2-3
TGTGCCAGCAGTTACTCGCCGGGACAGGGGACGCAGTATTTT	CASSYSPGQGTQYF	NA	TRBD1	TRBV6-5	TRBJ2-3
TGTGCCTGGAGCCTCGGATCGGGGGCCAGAGAAGCTTTCTTT	CAWSLGSGAREAFF	NA	NA	TRBV30	TRBJ1-1
TGCAGCGCCCGCCGGGACTCCCCCTACGAGCAGTACTTC	CSARRDSPYEQYF	NA	NA	TRBV29-1	TRBJ2-7
TGTGCCAGTACGAGAAAGGGCGGGTATGGCTACACCTTC	CASTRKGGYGYTF	few	NA	TRBV19	TRBJ1-2
TGTGCCAGCAGGATTAGCGGGAGGGGATACGAGCAGTACTTC	CASRISGRGYEQYF	NA	TRBD2	TRBV2	TRBJ2-7
TGTGCCAGCAGCTTAAGCGGGACGAGGGAAAAACTGTTTTTT	CASSLSGTREKLFF	NA	NA	TRBV7-2	TRBJ1-4
TGTGCCAGCAGCTGGGGGGGTCGCACTGAGCAGTTCTTC	CASSWGGRTEQFF	NA	TRBD2	TRBV7-2	TRBJ2-1
TGTGCCAGCAGTGTGGCACTCTCTGGAAACACCATATATTTT	CASSVALSGNTIYF	NA	NA	TRBV2	TRBJ1-3
TGTGCCAGCAGTTACTCGGGAGGTGGTGGCTACACCTTC	CASSYSGGGGYTF	NA	NA	TRBV6-7	TRBJ1-2
TGTGCCAGCAGCTTGGGGGAAACCGGGGAGCTGTTTTTT	CASSLGETGELFF	NA	NA	TRBV7-3	TRBJ2-2